The 11 T cell receptor beta chains reported below all come from one sample, sequenced in a study of OX40 agonist ivuxolimab in advanced cancers. Here immunoSEQ multiplex PCR was the method, and the copy in TCRdb shows in-frame clones only, minus some. The sample carries 40,000 or so clones, 82% recorded once. Sequencing was performed on CD4+ or CD8+ T cells sorted from blood, taken in a trial of the OX40 agonist ivuxolimab. These TCRs come from an adult with an advanced solid tumor such as melanoma, head and neck, liver or kidney cancer.

This clone was observed a few times. The J gene is TRBJ1-1, the V gene TRBV19, with D unresolved. There are 13 residues in the CDR3. Trimming shortened V by 5 bases and J by 1 base, and 8 bases separated the two germline ends. In germline, CDR1 is LNHDA, CDR2 SQIVND (reference sequence). The CDR3 region has the DNA TGTGCCAGTAGTGGAGTACAGAACACTGAAGCTTTCTTT. Protein product: CASSGVQNTEAFF.

The rearrangement joins TRBV19 to TRBJ1-3; no definite D call. The CDR3 contains 16 residues. Trimming shortened V by 1 base and J by 2 bases, and 12 bases separated the two germline ends. Looked up from germline, CDR1 is LNHDA and CDR2 is SQIVND (reference sequence). The CDR3 DNA reads TGTGCCAGTAGTATAGCCGGAATCTTCACTGGAAACACCATATATTTT. Encoded protein: CASSIAGIFTGNTIYF.

The rearrangement uses TRBV9 and TRBJ2-1; 9 positions agree with TRBD1. Germline V gene data show CDR1 as SGDLS and CDR2 as YYNGEE. After removal of 7 bases from V and 6 bases from J, the junction contained 8 bases not matched to a gene. This CDR3 has 14 amino acids. The CDR3 spells CASAPGQGINEQFF. The DNA for the CDR3 is TGTGCCAGCGCTCCGGGACAGGGAATCAATGAGCAGTTCTTC.

The V and J genes are TRBV5-6 and TRBJ2-5; TRBD1 matches 7 bases. The CDR3 extends over 14 amino acids. Germline V gene data show CDR1 as SGHDT and CDR2 as YYEEEE. The trim removed 6 bases at V and 2 bases at J, leaving 7 bases unmatched. The CDR3 region is CASTLTGAQETQYF. The DNA for the CDR3 is TGTGCCAGCACCCTTACAGGGGCTCAAGAGACCCAGTACTTC.

The genes are TRBV6-5 and TRBJ1-2; D ambiguous. The V gene's germline CDR1 is MNHEY and CDR2 SVGAGI. CDR3 length equals 12 residues. Trimming shortened V by 8 bases and J by 4 bases, and 11 bases separated the two germline ends. In nucleotides, the CDR3 is TGTGCCAGCGTTGGACGGTCCTATGGCTACACCTTC. The encoded protein is CASVGRSYGYTF.

The rearrangement joins TRBV4-1 to TRBJ1-6; D unresolved. This CDR3 spans 19 amino acids. V dropped 4 bases and J dropped 6 bases, with 25 bases sitting between them. Germline V gives CDR1 MGHRA, CDR2 YSYEKL. Here the CDR3 DNA reads TGCGCCAGCAGCCGACAATATCAGATGGACCGAGCAGTTAATTCACCCCTCCACTTT. It encodes CASSRQYQMDRAVNSPLHF.

The CDR3 DNA sequence: TGTGCCAGCAGGAGGACTAGCGGCTACAATGAGCAGTTCTTC. Protein product: CASRRTSGYNEQFF. The chain is built from TRBV6-5 and TRBJ2-1, with 10 positions matching TRBD2. V was clipped by 6 bases and J by 3 bases; unmatched bases: 2. This CDR3 spans 14 amino acids. In germline, CDR1 is MNHEY, CDR2 SVGAGI.

The chain is built from TRBV7-9 and TRBJ1-6; TRBD1 matches 11 bases. V lost 1 base and J lost 12; bases outside the gene matches: 5. There are 15 residues in the CDR3. Germline CDR1 is SEHNR and CDR2 is FQNEAQ (reference sequence). The CDR3 loop is CASSLEGTGGLPLHF. The CDR3 DNA reads TGTGCCAGCAGCTTAGAAGGGACAGGGGGATTACCCCTCCACTTT.

This clone appeared a single time. The chain uses TRBV6-4 and TRBJ1-5; no clear D. The CDR3 extends over 15 amino acids. CDR1 MRHNA and CDR2 SNTAGT come from the germline V gene. Trimming took 3 bases from V and 3 from J, leaving 12 bases between them. CDR3 nucleotide sequence: TGTGCCAGCAGTGAATGGGAGGCGATCAATCAGCCCCAGCATTTT. Its translation is CASSEWEAINQPQHF.

This clone appeared a single time. In nucleotides, the CDR3 is TGTGCCAGCAGCCCAACGGACAGGGACTATGGCTACACCTTC. Encoded protein: CASSPTDRDYGYTF. The chain is built from TRBV7-3 and TRBJ1-2; TRBD1 agrees at 8 bases. Germline V gives CDR1 SGHTA, CDR2 FQGTGA. Trimming removed 5 bases from V and 3 bases from J; junction bases left unmatched: 5. This CDR3 contains 14 residues.

This clone was seen once. The chain couples TRBV15 to TRBJ1-4; D unclear. V lost 4 bases and J 0 bases, leaving 6 bases between the germline ends. Per germline, CDR1 LNHNV and CDR2 YYDKDF (reference sequence). The CDR3 consists of 14 residues. This CDR3 reads CATSNRATNEKLFF. The CDR3 DNA reads as TGTGCCACCAGCAACCGCGCAACTAATGAAAAACTGTTTTTT. The variable domain in full, completed from reference TRBV15 and TRBJ1-4, reads DAMVIQNPRYQVTQFGKPVTLSCSQTLNHNVMYWYQQKSSQAPKLLFHYYDKDFNNEADTPDNFQSRRPNTSFCFLDIRSPGLGDTAMYLCATSNRATNEKLFFGSGTQLSVL.